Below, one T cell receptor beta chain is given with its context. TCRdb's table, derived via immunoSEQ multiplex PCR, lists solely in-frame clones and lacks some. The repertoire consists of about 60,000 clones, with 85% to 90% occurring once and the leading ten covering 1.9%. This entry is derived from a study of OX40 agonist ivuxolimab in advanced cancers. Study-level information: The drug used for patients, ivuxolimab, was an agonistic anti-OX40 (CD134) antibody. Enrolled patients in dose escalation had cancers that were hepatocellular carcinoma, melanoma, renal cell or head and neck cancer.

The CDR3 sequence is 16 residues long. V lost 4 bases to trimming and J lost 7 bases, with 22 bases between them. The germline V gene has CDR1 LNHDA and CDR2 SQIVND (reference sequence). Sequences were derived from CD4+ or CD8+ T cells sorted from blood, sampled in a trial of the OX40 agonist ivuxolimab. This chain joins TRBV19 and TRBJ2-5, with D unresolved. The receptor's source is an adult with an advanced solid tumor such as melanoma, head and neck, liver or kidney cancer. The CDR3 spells CASSTFHPGDWGTQYF. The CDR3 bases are TGTGCCAGTAGTACCTTTCACCCCGGCGATTGGGGGACCCAGTACTTC.